A single sample gave rise to the 12 T cell receptor beta chains below, sequenced in a study of neurological immune-mediated disorders. TCRdb independently ran MiXCR on the 5' RACE reads; one entry per CDR3 protein. This sample has around 97,000 distinct CDR3 sequences; more than 10% occur once, and the top ten carry about 3%. Stated time point: longitudinal time-point 3. The sequenced sample was PBMCs. The receptors here all came from a female donor with HTLV-1-associated myelopathy (HAM/TSP).

This clonotype was found many times. The gene calls are TRBV5-1 and TRBJ1-2; D may be TRBD1 (6 bases). CDR3 length: 13 residues. Trimming took off 1 base at V and 4 bases at J, with 8 bases between the two ends. Germline CDR1 is SGHRS and CDR2 is YFSETQ. CDR3 in amino acids: CASSLSQGYGYTF. The CDR3 DNA reads as TGCGCCAGCAGCTTGTCACAGGGCTATGGCTACACCTTC.

Turning to this clonotype: A much larger clone sits a single nucleotide away, making a read error possible. The chain joins TRBV6-6 to TRBJ1-4; 7 nucleotides align to TRBD1. From germline, CDR1 is MNHNY and CDR2 SVGAGI (reference sequence). The ends lost 7 bases at V and 8 bases at J; junction bases unmatched: 7. There are 13 residues in the CDR3. CDR3 sequence: CASTGQAIEKLFF. The CDR3 coding sequence is TGTGCCAGCACCGGACAGGCTATCGAAAAACTGTTTTTT.

In its sample, this clonotype was seen many times. J is TRBJ2-3 and V is TRBV5-1, with 11 bases identical to TRBD2. After removal of 0 bases from V and 0 bases from J, the junction contained 9 bases not matched to a gene. This CDR3 has 19 residues. CDR1 and CDR2 from the germline V gene are SGHRS and YFSETQ. CDR3 amino acids: CASSLVVSSGGKSTDTQYF. The CDR3 DNA reads as TGCGCCAGCAGCTTGGTAGTCTCTAGCGGGGGGAAGAGCACAGATACGCAGTATTTT.

In this sample, this clonotype turned up many times. The CDR3 loop is CSAPRDRYYEQYF. CDR3 DNA sequence: TGCAGTGCTCCCCGGGACAGATACTACGAGCAGTACTTC. The chain is built from TRBV20-1 and TRBJ2-7; 7 positions agree with TRBD1. V was clipped by 5 bases and J by 3 bases; unmatched bases: 7. The CDR3 totals 13 residues. The V gene's germline CDR1 is DFQATT and CDR2 SNEGSKA (reference sequence).

The chain couples TRBV5-6 to TRBJ1-6; D ambiguous. The CDR3 extends over 13 amino acids. The germline CDR1 and CDR2 sequences are SGHDT and YYEEEE. V gave up 7 bases and J gave up 9 bases, with 14 bases separating them. The CDR3 region has the DNA TGTGCCAGCTGCATGGGGAGGAGTTCACCCCTCCACTTT. Translating gives CASCMGRSSPLHF.

This clonotype was seen at least ten times. V is TRBV2 and J is TRBJ2-3; no definite D call. CDR3 length: 14 residues. V was cut by 3 bases and J by 1 base, with 8 bases left in between. CDR1 SNHLY and CDR2 FYNNEI come from the germline V gene. For the CDR3, the DNA is TGTGCCAGCAGTGATGGGCGTCGCACAGATACGCAGTATTTT. Translating gives CASSDGRRTDTQYF. The variable domain in full, completed from reference TRBV2 and TRBJ2-3, reads EPEVTQTPSHQVTQMGQEVILRCVPISNHLYFYWYRQILGQKVEFLVSFYNNEISEKSEIFDDQFSVERPDGSNFTLKIRSTKLEDSAMYFCASSDGRRTDTQYFGPGTRLTVL.

The chain is built from TRBV5-1 and TRBJ2-5, with 8 bases matching TRBD2. V trimming: 1 base; J trimming: 3 bases; junction bases outside the gene matches: 8. The CDR3 loop spans 16 amino acids. Germline CDR1 reads SGHRS; CDR2 reads YFSETQ. The CDR3 reads CASSLYGGAGEETQYF. The CDR3 bases are TGCGCCAGCAGCTTGTACGGGGGGGCTGGAGAAGAGACCCAGTACTTC.

This clonotype was detected many times. The V and J genes are TRBV27 and TRBJ1-4; D is possibly TRBD1 (5 bases). Trimming shortened V by 4 bases and J by 7 bases, and 16 bases separated the two germline ends. The CDR3 sequence is 15 residues long. From germline, CDR1 is MNHEY and CDR2 SMNVEV (reference sequence). The CDR3 loop reads CASSYQGPGREKLFF. The CDR3 nucleotides are TGTGCCAGCAGTTACCAGGGTCCGGGTCGTGAAAAACTGTTTTTT. The entire variable domain, with the rest obtained from reference TRBV27 and TRBJ1-4, is as follows: EAQVTQNPRYLITVTGKKLTVTCSQNMNHEYMSWYRQDPGLGLRQIYYSMNVEVTDKGDVPEGYKVSRKEKRNFPLILESPSPNQTSLYFCASSYQGPGREKLFFGSGTQLSVL.

At least ten counts were recorded for this clonotype. The genes are TRBV5-1 and TRBJ2-6; no reliable D call. Germline loops: CDR1 SGHRS, CDR2 YFSETQ. With 6 bases removed from V and 0 bases from J, the gap between germline ends came to 7 bases. The CDR3 sequence is 14 residues long. The CDR3 nucleotides are TGCGCCAGCACGCCCTACTCTGGGGCCAACGTCCTGACTTTC. It encodes CASTPYSGANVLTF.

This clonotype was detected ten times or more. The chain couples TRBV5-1 to TRBJ2-1, with D perhaps TRBD1 (6 bases). Per the germline V gene, CDR1 is SGHRS and CDR2 is YFSETQ. V was cut by 0 bases and J by 0 bases, with 10 bases left in between. The CDR3 covers 16 residues. CDR3 coding DNA: TGCGCCAGCAGCTTGGCGGGGACAAGCTCCTACAATGAGCAGTTCTTC. Its translation: CASSLAGTSSYNEQFF.

This clonotype was observed at least ten times. V and J are TRBV5-1 and TRBJ2-5; the match to TRBD1 covers 10 bases. This CDR3 comprises 13 residues. The J segment lost 4 bases and the V segment lost 3 bases, leaving 0 bases of the junction unmatched. Germline V CDR1 and CDR2: SGHRS, YFSETQ. The CDR3 nucleotides are TGCGCCAGCAGCTGGACAGGGGGAGAGACCCAGTACTTC. Translation: CASSWTGGETQYF.

This clonotype was seen just once. Since a much larger clone is just one base distant, this may be a read error. This chain connects TRBV5-1 to TRBJ2-1; D might be TRBD1 (6 bases). Per germline, CDR1 SGHRS and CDR2 YFSETQ. The CDR3 consists of 14 residues. CDR3 sequence: CANSLGHNYNEQFF. The CDR3 nucleotides read TGCGCCAACAGCCTGGGACATAACTACAATGAGCAGTTCTTC.